This T cell receptor (beta chain) emerged from a study of blood T cell repertoires in COVID-19. Study-level information: Spain, Italy and the United States supplied samples that represented acute and convalescent COVID-19. Nucleic acid was either cDNA or gDNA, and it came from T cells, B-cell-depleted T cells, or PBMCs.

Authors' methods: Amplifying reference gene primers gave estimates of nucleated cell counts. Method: immunoSEQ multiplex PCR; TCRdb's copy keeps in-frame clones and lacks some. For V, J and clone size, that table is used; D and trimming come from the DNA. This sample has more than 35,000 clones; more than 70% occur once, and the top ten carry 12%. The length of the CDR3 is 14 residues. Per germline, CDR1 SGDLS and CDR2 YYNGEE. Trimming took 0 bases from V and 2 from J, leaving 9 bases between them. The sequenced sample was peripheral blood. The genes are TRBV9 and TRBJ2-7; TRBD1 might be the D (5 bases). This TCR derives from a man aged 60-69 years with active COVID-19. CDR3 sequence: CASSVGTLPYEQYF. Written as DNA, the CDR3 is TGTGCCAGCAGCGTAGGGACACTCCCCTACGAGCAGTACTTC.